The present entry profiles one T cell receptor beta chain with its context. This sample was taken from a study of blood T cell repertoires in COVID-19. Study in general: COVID-19 samples collected from the United States, Italy and Spain covered acute and convalescent phases.

Sequenced by immunoSEQ multiplex PCR; TCRdb stores in-frame clones only, minus some. The sample includes 200,000 to 250,000 clones, just over 85% of them seen just once. The CDR3 consists of 14 residues. Germline CDR1 is GTSNPN and CDR2 is SVGIG (reference sequence). Germline trimming cut 0 bases from V and 6 bases from J; bases unmatched to any gene: 7. The TCR comes from a man aged 25 to 40 who had recovered from COVID-19. The specimen was peripheral blood. This chain uses TRBV30 with TRBJ1-2, with TRBD1 matching over 7 bases. The CDR3 DNA reads as TGTGCCTGGAGTGTGGGGCAGGGGGTTGATGGCTACACCTTC. Amino acid sequence: CAWSVGQGVDGYTF. The whole variable domain, remainder taken from reference TRBV30 and TRBJ1-2, is SQTIHQWPATLVQPVGSPLSLECTVEGTSNPNLYWYRQAAGRGLQLLFYSVGIGQISSEVPQNLSASRPQDRQFILSSKKLLLSDSGFYLCAWSVGQGVDGYTFGSGTRLTVV.